This T cell receptor beta chain was sequenced in a study of Ad26.COV2.S vaccination and SARS-CoV-2 variants. Findings and caveats of the study: The breadth of spike-specific CD8+ and CD4+ T cell responses after vaccination was reportedly substantial.

The CDR3 consists of 15 residues. Germline V lookup: CDR1 SGHRS, CDR2 YFSETQ. Trimming took 0 bases from V and 4 from J, leaving 13 bases between them. As regards this clone: Its cognate antigen is unknown.

Treatment here: roughly 20 received Ad26.COV2.S at low or high dose, single or two shots; about 5 received placebo; per-sample allocation not given. Sampling was performed 63 days after the first vaccine or placebo injection. Whoever gave the sample was an adult aged 18-55 years in Boston. Data came from immunoSEQ multiplex PCR; TCRdb stores just in-frame clones and leaves some out. This table holds some 340,000 clones, 85% found once. The chain links TRBV5-1 to TRBJ1-1, with D unclear. The sequenced sample was peripheral blood, obtained in a trial of Ad26.COV2.S vaccine versus placebo. The origin of this receptor is a person aged 18-65 years who received the Ad26.COV2.S COVID-19 vaccine or a placebo. The CDR3 is CASSLAGAAVTEAFF. As DNA, the CDR3 is TGCGCCAGCAGCTTGGCAGGTGCTGCGGTCACTGAAGCTTTCTTT.